This T cell receptor beta chain was recorded in a study of vaccination and CD4 T cells after COVID-19. Researchers used the Oncomine TCR Beta short-read assay to sequence DNA from cultured CD4+ T cells. TCRdb re-derived calls from the PCR reads in MiXCR, one entry per CDR3 protein. The sample includes 15,000 or so distinct CDR3 sequences, 65% to 80% of them seen just once. The germline gives CDR1 MDHEN, CDR2 SYDVKM. This CDR3 is 15 amino acids long. V was trimmed by 5 bases and J by 7 bases, leaving 18 bases between them. With regard to this clonotype: Its antigen is not identified.

Treatment meaning: approximately nine-day PBMC culture with coronavirus spike peptide pools or control peptides (ViraFEST assay). Sequencing input: CD4+ T cells from blood, cultured in vitro. The origin of this receptor is a human donor who had recovered from COVID-19. The chain carries TRBV28 and TRBJ1-5; the D gene is possibly TRBD1 (6 bases). CDR3: CASSRGGPGDQPQHF. As DNA, the CDR3 is TGTGCCAGCAGTCGGGGGGGGCCGGGGGACCAGCCCCAGCATTTT.